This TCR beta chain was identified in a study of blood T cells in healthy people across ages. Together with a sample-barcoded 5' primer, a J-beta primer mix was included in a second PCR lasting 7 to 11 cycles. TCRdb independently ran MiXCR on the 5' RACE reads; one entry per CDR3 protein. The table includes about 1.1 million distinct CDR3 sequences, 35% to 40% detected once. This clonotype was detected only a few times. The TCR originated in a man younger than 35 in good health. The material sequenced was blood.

The CDR3 DNA follows: TGTGCCAGCAGCTCGGACAGGCGTAATGAAAAACTGTTTTTT. Its translation is CASSSDRRNEKLFF. V gene TRBV13 combines with J gene TRBJ1-4, with TRBD1 matching 7 bases. Per germline, CDR1 PRHDT and CDR2 FYEKMQ (reference sequence). V gave up 4 bases and J gave up 4 bases; unmatched junction bases: 3. The CDR3 is made up of 14 amino acids.